This T cell receptor beta chain derives from a study of neurological immune-mediated disorders. The unsorted libraries originated from 2 million PBMCs kept at -80 C. The sample holds many counts of this clonotype. With 10-nucleotide random UMIs, 5'RACE was used to make the cDNA. From the 5' RACE reads, TCRdb called clonotypes with MiXCR, one entry per CDR3 protein. The table has about 48,000 distinct CDR3 sequences, over 9% seen once. The sequencing sample was made of PBMCs. The source of this sequence is a woman aged 40 to 49 with HTLV-1-associated myelopathy (HAM/TSP).

In nucleotides, the CDR3 is TGCAGTGCTCGGGACAGGGGGCGAGGCGATACGCAGTATTTT. Translated: CSARDRGRGDTQYF. The rearrangement links TRBV20-1 to TRBJ2-3, with TRBD1 identical over 12 bases. CDR3 length: 14 amino acids. Trimming removed 5 bases from V and 6 bases from J; junction bases left unmatched: 6. Germline V CDR1 and CDR2: DFQATT, SNEGSKA (reference sequence).